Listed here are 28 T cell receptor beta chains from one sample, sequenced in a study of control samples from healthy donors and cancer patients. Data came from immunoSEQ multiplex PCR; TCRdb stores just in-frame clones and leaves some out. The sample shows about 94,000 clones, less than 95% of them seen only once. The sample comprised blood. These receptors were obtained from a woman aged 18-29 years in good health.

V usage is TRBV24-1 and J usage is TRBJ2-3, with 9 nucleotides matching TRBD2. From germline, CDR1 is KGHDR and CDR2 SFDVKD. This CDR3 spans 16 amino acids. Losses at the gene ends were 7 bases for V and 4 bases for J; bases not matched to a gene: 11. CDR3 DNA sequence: TGTGCCACCAGCCTAACCAAAGCGGGGGGTCCAGATACGCAGTATTTT. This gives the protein CATSLTKAGGPDTQYF.

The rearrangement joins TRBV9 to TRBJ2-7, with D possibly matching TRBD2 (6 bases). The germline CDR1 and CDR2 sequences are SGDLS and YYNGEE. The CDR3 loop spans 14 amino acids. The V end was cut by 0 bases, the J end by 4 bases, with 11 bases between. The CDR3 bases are TGTGCCAGCAGCGTAGGAGCAGGGAGGTACGAGCAGTACTTC. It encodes CASSVGAGRYEQYF.

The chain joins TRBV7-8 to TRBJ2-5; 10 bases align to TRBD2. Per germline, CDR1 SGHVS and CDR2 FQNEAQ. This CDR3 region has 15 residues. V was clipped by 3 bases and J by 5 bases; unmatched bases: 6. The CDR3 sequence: CASSFSGGGGETQYF. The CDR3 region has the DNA TGTGCCAGCAGCTTCAGCGGGGGGGGCGGGGAGACCCAGTACTTC.

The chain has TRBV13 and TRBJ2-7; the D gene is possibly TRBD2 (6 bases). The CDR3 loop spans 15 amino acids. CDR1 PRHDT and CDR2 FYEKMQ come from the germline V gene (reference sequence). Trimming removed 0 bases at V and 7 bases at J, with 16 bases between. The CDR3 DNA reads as TGTGCCAGCAGCTTAGGGCGGGGAAGAGGTAAGGAGCAGTACTTC. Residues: CASSLGRGRGKEQYF. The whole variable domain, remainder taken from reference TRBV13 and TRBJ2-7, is AAGVIQSPRHLIKEKRETATLKCYPIPRHDTVYWYQQGPGQDPQFLISFYEKMQSDKGSIPDRFSAQQFSDYHSELNMSSLELGDSALYFCASSLGRGRGKEQYFGPGTRLTVT.

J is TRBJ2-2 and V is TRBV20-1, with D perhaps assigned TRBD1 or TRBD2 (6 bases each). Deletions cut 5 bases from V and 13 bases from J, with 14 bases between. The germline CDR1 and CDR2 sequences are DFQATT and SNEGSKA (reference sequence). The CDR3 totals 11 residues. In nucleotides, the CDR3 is TGCAGTGCTGACGAAGGGGGGCCGCTGTTTTTT. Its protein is CSADEGGPLFF.

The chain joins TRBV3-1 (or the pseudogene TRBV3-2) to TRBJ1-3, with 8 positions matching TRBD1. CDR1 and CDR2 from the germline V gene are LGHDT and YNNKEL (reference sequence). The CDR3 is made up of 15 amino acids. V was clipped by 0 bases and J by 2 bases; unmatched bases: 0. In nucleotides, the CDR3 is TGTGCCAGCAGCCAAGACAGGGGGCCTGGAAACACCATATATTTT. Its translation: CASSQDRGPGNTIYF.

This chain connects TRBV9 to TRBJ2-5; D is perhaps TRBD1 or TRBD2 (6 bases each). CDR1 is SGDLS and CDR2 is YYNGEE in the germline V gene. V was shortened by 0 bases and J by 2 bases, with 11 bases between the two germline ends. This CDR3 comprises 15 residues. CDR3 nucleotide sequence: TGTGCCAGCAGCGTAGGGGGGGCAGGGCAAGAGACCCAGTACTTC. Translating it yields CASSVGGAGQETQYF.

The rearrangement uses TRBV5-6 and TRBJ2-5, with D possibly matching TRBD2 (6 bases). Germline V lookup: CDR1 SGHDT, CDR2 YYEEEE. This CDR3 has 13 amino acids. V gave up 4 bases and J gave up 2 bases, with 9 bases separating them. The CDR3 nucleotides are TGTGCCAGCAGCGGAGGACTACAAGAGACCCAGTACTTC. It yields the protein CASSGGLQETQYF.

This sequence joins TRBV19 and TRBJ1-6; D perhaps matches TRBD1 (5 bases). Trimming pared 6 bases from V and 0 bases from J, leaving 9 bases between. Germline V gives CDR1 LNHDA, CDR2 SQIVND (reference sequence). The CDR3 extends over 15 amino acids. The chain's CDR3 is CASRIDSSYNSPLHF. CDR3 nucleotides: TGTGCCAGTAGGATCGACAGCTCCTATAATTCACCCCTCCACTTT.

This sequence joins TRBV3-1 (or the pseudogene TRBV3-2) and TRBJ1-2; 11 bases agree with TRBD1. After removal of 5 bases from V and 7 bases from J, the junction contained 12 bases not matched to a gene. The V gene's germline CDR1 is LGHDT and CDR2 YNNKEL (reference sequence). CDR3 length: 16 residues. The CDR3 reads CASSSQGTGGAGGYTF. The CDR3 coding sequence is TGTGCCAGCAGCTCGCAGGGGACAGGGGGGGCGGGTGGCTACACCTTC.

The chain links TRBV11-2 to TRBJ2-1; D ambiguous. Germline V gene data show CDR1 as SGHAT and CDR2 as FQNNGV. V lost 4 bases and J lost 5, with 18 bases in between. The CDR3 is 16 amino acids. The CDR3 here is CASSSPLDGRNNEQFF. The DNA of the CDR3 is TGTGCCAGCAGCTCTCCCCTGGACGGTAGAAACAATGAGCAGTTCTTC.

In DNA form, the CDR3 reads TGTGCCAGCAGCCCTTGGACAGGGGGCGCCCCCACTGAAGCTTTCTTT. It yields the protein CASSPWTGGAPTEAFF. The chain couples TRBV3-1 (or the pseudogene TRBV3-2) to TRBJ1-1, with 11 bases fitting TRBD1. J gave up 4 bases and V 4 bases, and 8 bases lay outside the gene matches. Germline values: CDR1 LGHDT, CDR2 YNNKEL (reference sequence). The CDR3 sequence is 16 residues long.

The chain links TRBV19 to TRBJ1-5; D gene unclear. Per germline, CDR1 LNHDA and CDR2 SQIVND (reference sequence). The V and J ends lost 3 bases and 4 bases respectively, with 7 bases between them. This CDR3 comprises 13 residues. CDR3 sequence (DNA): TGTGCCAGTAGTATCACAGTTAATCAGCCCCAGCATTTT. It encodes CASSITVNQPQHF.

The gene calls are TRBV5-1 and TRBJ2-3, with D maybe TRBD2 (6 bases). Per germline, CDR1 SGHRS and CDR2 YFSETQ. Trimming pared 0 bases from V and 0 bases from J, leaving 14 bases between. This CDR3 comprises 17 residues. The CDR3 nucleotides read TGCGCCAGCAGCTTGGGCCGGGGGACGGCGAGCACAGATACGCAGTATTTT. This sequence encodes CASSLGRGTASTDTQYF. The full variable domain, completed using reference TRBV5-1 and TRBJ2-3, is KAGVTQTPRYLIKTRGQQVTLSCSPISGHRSVSWYQQTPGQGLQFLFEYFSETQRNKGNFPGRFSGRQFSNSRSEMNVSTLELGDSALYLCASSLGRGTASTDTQYFGPGTRLTVL.

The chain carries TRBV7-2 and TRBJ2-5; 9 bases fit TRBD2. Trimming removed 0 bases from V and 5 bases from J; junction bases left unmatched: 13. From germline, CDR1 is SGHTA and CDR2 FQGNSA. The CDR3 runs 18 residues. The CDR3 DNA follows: TGTGCCAGCAGCTTAGCCCTTTATCAGCGGGGGGCCGGGGAGACCCAGTACTTC. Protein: CASSLALYQRGAGETQYF.

In DNA, the CDR3 is TGTGCCAGCAGTGCGGGCAAGGGAGGGTTTGTCTACACCTTC. This sequence encodes CASSAGKGGFVYTF. This sequence joins TRBV2 and TRBJ1-2; D is uncertain. With 4 bases removed from V and 10 bases from J, the gap between germline ends came to 19 bases. The length of the CDR3 is 14 residues. CDR1 is SNHLY, CDR2 FYNNEI, per germline.

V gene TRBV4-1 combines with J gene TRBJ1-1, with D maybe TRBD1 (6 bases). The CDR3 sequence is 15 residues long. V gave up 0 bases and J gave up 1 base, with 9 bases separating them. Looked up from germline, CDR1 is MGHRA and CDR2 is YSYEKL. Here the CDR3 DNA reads TGCGCCAGCAGCCAAGAGTGGGGGGCGAACACTGAAGCTTTCTTT. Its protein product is CASSQEWGANTEAFF.

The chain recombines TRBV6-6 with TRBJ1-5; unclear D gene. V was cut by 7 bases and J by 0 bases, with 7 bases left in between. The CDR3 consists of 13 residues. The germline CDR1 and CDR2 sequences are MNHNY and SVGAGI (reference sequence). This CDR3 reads CASNINSNQPQHF. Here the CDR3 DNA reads TGTGCCAGCAACATTAATAGCAATCAGCCCCAGCATTTT.

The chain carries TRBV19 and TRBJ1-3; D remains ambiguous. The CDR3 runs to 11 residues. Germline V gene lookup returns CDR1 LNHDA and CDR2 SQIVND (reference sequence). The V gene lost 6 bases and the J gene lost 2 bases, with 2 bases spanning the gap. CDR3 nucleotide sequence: TGTGCCAGTAGGGCTGGAAACACCATATATTTT. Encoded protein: CASRAGNTIYF.

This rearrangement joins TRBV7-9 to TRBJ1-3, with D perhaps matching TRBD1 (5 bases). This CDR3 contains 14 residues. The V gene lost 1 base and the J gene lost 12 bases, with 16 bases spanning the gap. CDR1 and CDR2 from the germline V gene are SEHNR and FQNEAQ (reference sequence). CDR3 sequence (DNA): TGTGCCAGCAGCTTAGGGAGCGCAGGGCTCGGCATATATTTT. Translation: CASSLGSAGLGIYF.

CDR3 nucleotide sequence: TGTGCCAGCAGTTCCCTGAGGGACACTGAAGCTTTCTTT. Protein product: CASSSLRDTEAFF. V and J are TRBV6-5 and TRBJ1-1; D is uncertain. The CDR3 has 13 residues. Germline values: CDR1 MNHEY, CDR2 SVGAGI. Trimming left V 4 bases short and J 3 bases short, with 9 bases between.

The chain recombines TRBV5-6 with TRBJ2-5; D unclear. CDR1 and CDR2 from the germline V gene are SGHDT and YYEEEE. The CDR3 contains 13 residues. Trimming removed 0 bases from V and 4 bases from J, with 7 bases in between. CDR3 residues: CASSLVHPETQYF. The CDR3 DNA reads TGTGCCAGCAGCTTGGTTCACCCAGAGACCCAGTACTTC.

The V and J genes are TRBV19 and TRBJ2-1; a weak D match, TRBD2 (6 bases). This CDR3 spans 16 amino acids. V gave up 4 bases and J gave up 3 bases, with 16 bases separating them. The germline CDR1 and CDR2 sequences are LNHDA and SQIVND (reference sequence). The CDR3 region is CASSTPSVVGYNEQFF. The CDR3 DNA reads TGTGCCAGTAGTACCCCTAGCGTCGTCGGCTACAATGAGCAGTTCTTC.

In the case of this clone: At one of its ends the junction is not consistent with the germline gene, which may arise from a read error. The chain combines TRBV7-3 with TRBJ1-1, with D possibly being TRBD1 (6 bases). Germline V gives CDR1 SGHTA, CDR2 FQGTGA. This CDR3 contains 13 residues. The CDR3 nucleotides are TGTGCCAGCAGCTCGGGCGGCAGGGGTGAGATTTCTTTT. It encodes CASSSGGRGEISF.

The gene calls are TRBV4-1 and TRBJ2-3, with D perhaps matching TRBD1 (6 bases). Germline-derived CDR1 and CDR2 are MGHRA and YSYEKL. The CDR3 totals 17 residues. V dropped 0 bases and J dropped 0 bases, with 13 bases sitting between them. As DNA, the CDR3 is TGCGCCAGCAGCCAAGAGTGGACAGATACTAGCACAGATACGCAGTATTTT. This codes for CASSQEWTDTSTDTQYF.

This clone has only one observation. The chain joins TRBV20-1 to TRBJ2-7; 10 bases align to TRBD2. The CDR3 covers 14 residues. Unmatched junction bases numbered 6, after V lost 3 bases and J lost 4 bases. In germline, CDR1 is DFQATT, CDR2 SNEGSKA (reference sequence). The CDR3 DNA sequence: TGCAGTGCTAGTACTAGCGGGGTGGATTACGAGCAGTACTTC. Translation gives CSASTSGVDYEQYF.

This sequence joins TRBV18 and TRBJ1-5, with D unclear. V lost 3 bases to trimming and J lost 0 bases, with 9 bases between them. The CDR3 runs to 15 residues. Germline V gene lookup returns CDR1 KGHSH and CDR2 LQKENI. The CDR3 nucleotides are TGTGCCAGCTCACCCCTACGGGGTAGCAATCAGCCCCAGCATTTT. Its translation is CASSPLRGSNQPQHF.

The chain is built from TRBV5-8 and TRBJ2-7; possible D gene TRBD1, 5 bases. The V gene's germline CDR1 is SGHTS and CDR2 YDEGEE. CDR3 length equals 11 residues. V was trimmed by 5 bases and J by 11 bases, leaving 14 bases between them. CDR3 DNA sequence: TGTGCCAGCAGTATCAAAGGCAGGGAGTACTTC. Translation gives CASSIKGREYF.